This T cell receptor (beta chain) was obtained from a study of T-cell memory formation after mild COVID-19. Across the study: TCR clusters were mostly donor specific.

TCRdb called the 5' RACE reads again in MiXCR, with one record for every CDR3 protein. The sample shows approximately 260,000 distinct CDR3 sequences, 16% of them seen only once. This CDR3 is 14 amino acids long. CDR1 is SGHDT and CDR2 is YYEEEE in the germline V gene. V was trimmed by 4 bases and J by 5 bases, leaving 15 bases between them. The chain is built from TRBV5-6 and TRBJ2-5; a possible D gene is TRBD1 (6 bases). The TCR sequence derives from a man aged 18 to 29 who had mild COVID-19 (a few samples of this study predate the infection). Cell type and time point are not known. The sample consisted of PBMCs or a T cell subset sorted from them (not recorded which). CDR3 in amino acids: CASSRPGDTETQYF. CDR3 in DNA: TGTGCCAGCAGCCGTCCAGGGGACACGGAGACCCAGTACTTC. The full variable domain, completed using reference TRBV5-6 and TRBJ2-5, is DAGVTQSPTHLIKTRGQQVTLRCSPKSGHDTVSWYQQALGQGPQFIFQYYEEEERQRGNFPDRFSGHQFPNYSSELNVNALLLGDSALYLCASSRPGDTETQYFGPGTRLLVL.